These 14 T cell receptor beta chains were all obtained from the same sample, sequenced in a study of tumor-infiltrating lymphocytes in primary liver carcinoma (dated by TCRdb to 2017 to 2019). Total RNA and DNA were co-extracted without cell sorting from around 20-30 mg of bulk tissue using the AllPrep DNA/RNA mini kit. TCRdb names Illumina HiSeq 2500 as the instrument used. Using a constant-region primer and ProtoScript II reverse transcriptase, TCRbeta-specific cDNA was reverse-transcribed from about 460 ng total RNA. The TCRbeta libraries were prepared through three rounds of nested multiplex PCR following a slightly modified ARM-PCR procedure. Multiplex TRBV1-TRBV30 forward primers and a Cbeta reverse primer were used in the first two PCR rounds, each of which was run for approximately 9 cycles. The public reads were reanalyzed by TCRdb: fastp trimming at Q25, MiXCR alignment, in-frame beta chains only. Each CDR3 protein appears once, grouped with its most common genes and DNA. This sample comprises approximately 80,000 distinct CDR3 sequences, roughly 71% of them detected only once. The ten largest clones capture approximately 27% of the sample.

The sequenced sample was tumor-adjacent normal liver tissue. The receptors derive from a man aged 40-49 years with primary liver carcinoma and hepatitis B virus infection.

About this clonotype itself: An end of the junction does not agree with germline; a read error may underlie this. V gene TRBV28 combines with J gene TRBJ2-7; 7 bases line up with TRBD2. Germline V gene sequence: CDR1 MDHEN, CDR2 SYDVKM. The CDR3 length is 16 residues. CDR3 in DNA: TGTGCCATCAGTTTATCCCCGGGAGGAGGATTCTACGAGCAGTACTTC. This encodes CAISLSPGGGFYEQYF.

The table lists this clonotype with a count of one. Because it lacks the conserved phenylalanine or tryptophan at the end, this CDR3 is likely a read error. The CDR3 sequence: CASWPQIQSYGYTS. The CDR3 DNA follows: TGTGCCAGCTGGCCACAGATCCAGAGCTATGGCTACACCTCC. The chain recombines TRBV6-1 with TRBJ1-2; D is uncertain. The CDR3 runs to 14 residues. Trimming removed 8 bases at V and 4 bases at J, with 17 bases between. Germline V gives CDR1 MNHNS, CDR2 SASEGT.

Of note for this clonotype: One junction end disagrees with the germline gene, perhaps due to a read error. This rearrangement joins TRBV7-3 to TRBJ2-7; TRBD2 is a possible D gene (5 bases). The CDR3 is 13 residues long. The germline V gene encodes CDR1 SGHTA and CDR2 FQGTGA. The CDR3 DNA is TGTGCCAGCAGCTCCGAGGGCGGATACGAGCACTACTTC. This encodes CASSSEGGYEHYF.

Details on this clonotype: This may stem from a read error, because a much larger clone lies one nucleotide away. The V gene is TRBV5-6, the J gene TRBJ1-6; D call uncertain. The CDR3 spans 15 residues. Germline CDR1 reads SGHDT; CDR2 reads YYEEEE. Trimming removed 4 bases from V and 7 bases from J, with 15 bases in between. CDR3 region: CASSPRIPVNSPLHF. In DNA, the CDR3 is TGTGCCAGCAGCCCAAGGATTCCAGTGAATTCACCCCTCCACTTT.

Comments on this clonotype: A much larger clone lies a single base off, so this may be a read error. The CDR3 carries no conserved terminal phenylalanine or tryptophan, so it likely arises from a read error. The CDR3, as DNA: TGTGCCAGCAGTACTAGCCTAACTGAGCAGTTCTTA. Its protein product is CASSTSLTEQFL. The gene calls are TRBV28 and TRBJ2-1, with D perhaps matching TRBD2 (6 bases). This CDR3 contains 12 residues. V gave up 5 bases and J gave up 9 bases, with 11 bases separating them. The germline V gene has CDR1 MDHEN and CDR2 SYDVKM.

On this clonotype: An end of the junction does not agree with germline; a read error may underlie this. This rearrangement joins TRBV9 to TRBJ1-2; TRBD1 is a possible D gene (5 bases). The CDR3 covers 15 residues. In germline, CDR1 is SGDLS, CDR2 YYNGEE. CDR3 region: CASSVDWGIGYGYTF. The CDR3 DNA follows: TGTGCCAGTAGCGTAGACTGGGGGATAGGCTATGGCTACACCTTC. The whole variable domain, filled in from reference TRBV9 and TRBJ1-2, reads DSGVTQTPKHLITATGQRVTLRCSPRSGDLSVYWYQQSLDQGLQFLIQYYNGEERAKGNILERFSAQQFPDLHSELNLSSLELGDSALYFCASSVDWGIGYGYTFGSGTRLTVV.

With respect to this clonotype: Since a much larger clone is just one base distant, this may be a read error. This chain connects TRBV11-1 to TRBJ2-7, with TRBD1 matching over 7 bases. The CDR3 is 13 amino acids. The V gene's germline CDR1 is SGHAT and CDR2 FQDESV (reference sequence). The V gene end was trimmed by 1 base and the J gene end by 10 bases; junction bases not matched to a gene: 7. The CDR3, as DNA: TGTGCCAGCAGCTTAGGACAGGGCCTCGATCAGTACTTC. It specifies CASSLGQGLDQYF.

This clonotype has just a few counts. The V call is TRBV11-2, the J call TRBJ1-1, with TRBD1 matching over 7 bases. The CDR3 sequence is 18 residues long. Germline V CDR1 and CDR2: SGHAT, FQNNGV. V shed 5 bases, J shed 6 bases, and the junction held 21 bases outside the gene matches. The CDR3 loop reads CASSPLGGRALIAPEAFF. Here the CDR3 DNA reads TGTGCCAGCAGCCCCTTAGGGGGCCGGGCGCTGATCGCCCCTGAAGCTTTCTTT.

The J gene is TRBJ2-7, the V gene TRBV2; 10 positions agree with TRBD1. V lost 6 bases, J lost 0 bases, and 8 bases stayed unmatched. This CDR3 comprises 16 residues. The V gene's germline CDR1 is SNHLY and CDR2 FYNNEI. CDR3 DNA sequence: TGTGCCAGCAGCATAACGACAGGGGGCGCCTCCTACGAGCAGTACTTC. As protein: CASSITTGGASYEQYF.

CDR3 sequence reads: CASSQGVGPDEQYF. CDR3 nucleotides: TGCGCCAGCAGCCAAGGTGTGGGCCCAGACGAGCAGTACTTC. This chain connects TRBV4-3 to TRBJ2-7, with D unresolved. This CDR3 is 14 amino acids long. V lost 1 base to trimming and J lost 5 bases, with 12 bases between them. Germline lookup yields CDR1 LGHNA and CDR2 YSLEER.

The chain uses TRBV11-2 and TRBJ2-5, with D possibly TRBD2 on 6 matching bases. CDR1 and CDR2 from the germline V gene are SGHAT and FQNNGV. CDR3 length: 18 amino acids. V was shortened by 0 bases and J by 4 bases, with 21 bases between the two germline ends. The CDR3 DNA reads TGTGCCAGCAGCTTAGATCCATGGTCTAGCGAGAGGGGAGAGACCCAGTACTTC. It codes for CASSLDPWSSERGETQYF.

Points on this clonotype: This sequence may be a read error, since a much larger clone differs from it by one base. The chain recombines TRBV6-5 with TRBJ1-6; the match to TRBD1 covers 7 bases. Germline CDR1 MNHEY, CDR2 SVGAGI. The CDR3 has 15 amino acids. DNA of the CDR3: TGTGCCGGCAGTTACACACAGGGGCTGGAGTCACCCCTCCACTTT. Translated: CAGSYTQGLESPLHF.

This chain connects TRBV29-1 to TRBJ2-5; possible D gene TRBD2, 5 bases. The CDR3 spans 16 residues. V was clipped by 1 base and J by 4 bases, with 19 bases between them. Germline V CDR1 and CDR2: SQVTM, ANQGSEA. The CDR3: CSVEGRLAGGPETQYF. The CDR3 region has the DNA TGCAGCGTTGAAGGTCGCCTAGCTGGAGGTCCAGAGACCCAGTACTTC.

Comments on this clonotype: Germline and junction disagree at one end, which may indicate a read error. The chain uses TRBV10-2 and TRBJ2-5; 8 bases line up with TRBD1. This CDR3 is built from 13 residues. The germline gives CDR1 WSHSY, CDR2 SAAADI. CDR3 DNA sequence: TGCTCCAGCAGGACAGGGACGTTTGGGACCCAGTACTTC. Residues: CSSRTGTFGTQYF.